Included here is one TCR beta chain sequence, with context. The data were obtained in a study of blood T cell repertoires in COVID-19. Produced via immunoSEQ multiplex PCR; TCRdb's table is partial and in-frame only. Here the sample spans 80,000 to 100,000 clones, 75% to 85% being singletons. This receptor was obtained from a man between 65 and 80 years old with acute or convalescent COVID-19. Sequencing input: peripheral blood.

CDR3 DNA: TGTGCCAGTAGTGTACAAATGGATTCGAGGGTGCCCCAGCATTTT. It translates to CASSVQMDSRVPQHF. J is TRBJ1-5 and V is TRBV19; no definite D call. The CDR3 runs to 15 residues. The ends were cut back, 5 bases at V and 9 bases at J, with 20 bases in the middle. Germline assignment: CDR1 LNHDA and CDR2 SQIVND (reference sequence).